The 15 T cell receptor beta chains below were found in one sample sequenced in a study of T cells in women clearing cervical HPV infection. Produced via immunoSEQ multiplex PCR; TCRdb's table is partial and in-frame only. This table holds fewer than 40,000 clones. What was sequenced was blood buffy coat. The receptors shown here come from a woman aged 18 to 75 with a cervical HPV16 infection that either progressed to CIN3+ or cleared (not recorded which).

Regarding this clone: The missing CDR3 end, 3 residues past where the read stops, is filled in from the germline J gene. The V call is TRBV2, the J call TRBJ1-1, with D uncertain. The CDR3 length is 16 residues. Looked up from germline, CDR1 is SNHLY and CDR2 is FYNNEI. V was shortened by 8 bases and J by 0 bases, with 19 bases between the two germline ends. The CDR3 loop is CASQDDEWAMNTEAFF. Incomplete CDR3 DNA: TGTGCCAGCCAAGATGACGAATGGGCCATGAACACTGAA.

Notes on this clone: Other DNA sequences in this sample translate to the same CDR3. CDR3 bases read: TGTGCCAGCAGTGGTGACAGGCTGAACACTGAA. The encoded protein is CASSGDRLNTE. The full CDR3 protein is CASSGDRLNTEAFF. The chain carries TRBV2 and TRBJ1-1; D perhaps matches TRBD1 (6 bases). The read comes to an end 3 residues before the CDR3 does, leaving the germline J gene to fill in the end. The V end was cut by 4 bases, the J end by 0 bases, with 9 bases between. This CDR3 region has 14 residues. Germline lookup yields CDR1 SNHLY and CDR2 FYNNEI.

Points on this clone: The read gets to within 3 residues of the CDR3 end, and the germline J gene fills in the rest. The J gene is TRBJ1-1, the V gene TRBV7-9; weak D call: TRBD1 (6 bases). The length of the CDR3 is 15 residues. The germline V gene has CDR1 SEHNR and CDR2 FQNEAQ (reference sequence). V was clipped by 4 bases and J by 6 bases, with 18 bases between them. Here the CDR3 reads CASSSQGSGTAEAFF. CDR3 bases read: TGTGCCAGCAGCTCCCAGGGGTCGGGGACCGCTGAA.

Concerning this clone: With the read ending 3 residues before the CDR3 end, the germline J gene is used to fill in that end. This sequence joins TRBV7-3 and TRBJ1-6; perhaps TRBD1 as D (5 bases). V was trimmed by 0 bases and J by 10 bases, leaving 16 bases between them. The length of the CDR3 is 16 residues. Germline assignment: CDR1 SGHTA and CDR2 FQGTGA. CDR3 DNA, as far as it was read: TGTGCCAGCAGCTTAACGTCCCAGGGTTTGGGATCACCC. Protein product: CASSLTSQGLGSP. The entire CDR3 protein is CASSLTSQGLGSPLHF.

Comment on this clone: The read gets to within 3 residues of the CDR3 end, and the germline J gene fills in the rest. The rearrangement uses TRBV2 and TRBJ2-2, with D perhaps TRBD2 (5 bases). Germline V CDR1 and CDR2: SNHLY, FYNNEI. The CDR3 loop spans 15 amino acids. The germline V and J ends were trimmed by 4 bases and 1 base, with 10 bases remaining between them. CDR3 in amino acids: CASSALGENTGELFF. The CDR3 DNA, read in part, is TGTGCCAGCAGTGCACTAGGAGAGAACACCGGGGAG.

In regard to this clone: Read sequence stops 3 residues before the CDR3 end, and the germline J gene provides the missing end. Distinct nucleotide sequences in the sample also encode this CDR3. The chain is built from TRBV19 and TRBJ1-3, with D uncertain. Germline CDR1 is LNHDA and CDR2 is SQIVND (reference sequence). The CDR3 has 15 residues. Trimming stripped 3 bases from V and 2 bases from J, with 11 bases between. The CDR3 is CASSIQAITGNTIYF. Incomplete CDR3 DNA: TGTGCCAGTAGTATTCAGGCGATAACTGGAAACACC.

Details on this clone: The CDR3 end lies 3 residues beyond the end of the read and is filled in from the germline J gene. The same CDR3 arises from other DNA sequences in this sample as well. This chain uses TRBV7-9 with TRBJ2-7; 7 bases are a match to TRBD1. This CDR3 has 14 residues. Germline trimming cut 5 bases from V and 2 bases from J; bases unmatched to any gene: 6. Looked up from germline, CDR1 is SEHNR and CDR2 is FQNEAQ (reference sequence). The part of the CDR3 DNA that was read is TGTGCCAGCAGCACGAGGGACAGTACCTACGAG. It specifies CASSTRDSTYE. The CDR3 reads in full as CASSTRDSTYEQYF.

Regarding this clone: Read data end 3 residues before the CDR3 end; the end is taken from the germline J gene. The chain combines TRBV19 with TRBJ2-4; D gene unclear. The CDR3 length is 11 residues. CDR1 is LNHDA and CDR2 is SQIVND in the germline V gene (reference sequence). The chain's CDR3 is CASRISYGQYF. The sequenced CDR3 bases are TGTGCCAGTAGGATCAGTTATGGT.

With respect to this clone: The read stops 3 residues short of the end of the CDR3; the missing end is completed from the germline J gene. The rearrangement uses TRBV10-3 and TRBJ2-5; TRBD2 might be the D (6 bases). V was cut by 10 bases and J by 5 bases, with 8 bases left in between. Germline V gene sequence: CDR1 ENHRY, CDR2 SYGVKD. The CDR3 is made up of 10 amino acids. This CDR3 reads CATRGETQYF. The covered CDR3 bases are TGTGCCACACGGGGGGAGACC.

A word on this clone: The CDR3 goes on 3 residues after the read ends, and that part is filled in from the germline J gene. The rearrangement joins TRBV12-5 to TRBJ2-7; D not certain. The V end lost 5 bases, the J end lost 1 base, and 15 bases lay between the germline ends. CDR3 size: 15 residues. Germline V gene data show CDR1 as LGHNT and CDR2 as FRNRAP. The CDR3 loop reads CASGLGLPRSYEQYF. The CDR3 bases that were read are TGTGCTAGTGGTCTCGGGTTACCCCGTTCCTACGAG. The full variable domain, its missing parts supplied by reference TRBV12-5 and TRBJ2-7, is DARVTQTPRHKVTEMGQEVTMRCQPILGHNTVFWYRQTMMQGLELLAYFRNRAPLDDSGMPKDRFSAEMPDATLATLKIQPSEPRDSAVYFCASGLGLPRSYEQYFGPGTRLTVT.

Turning to this clone: One end of the junction varies from germline; a read error may be responsible. The read ends 3 residues before the CDR3 terminus; that terminus is restored from the germline J gene. The same CDR3 can be traced to other DNA sequences in this sample. The chain carries TRBV2 and TRBJ1-3, with 8 positions matching TRBD1. The CDR3 runs to 15 residues. CDR1 SNHLY and CDR2 FYNNEI come from the germline V gene. The CDR3 DNA, read in part, is TGTGCCAGCAGTGACGGACAGGGTTACGGAAACACA. Translating it yields CASSDGQGYGNT. In full, the CDR3 is CASSDGQGYGNTIYF.

A note on this clone: The read stops 3 residues short of the end of the CDR3; the missing end is completed from the germline J gene. Other DNA sequences in the same sample also yield this CDR3. This chain joins TRBV30 and TRBJ1-3, with D maybe TRBD1 (6 bases). Trimming removed 1 base at V and 0 bases at J, with 16 bases between. Germline V gives CDR1 GTSNPN, CDR2 SVGIG (reference sequence). This CDR3 contains 17 residues. The sequenced CDR3 bases are TGTGCCTGGAGTGGGGGGGGCAGGCGCCTCTCTGGAAACACC. Protein: CAWSGGGRRLSGNT. The entire CDR3 reads CAWSGGGRRLSGNTIYF. The complete variable domain, with remaining parts taken from reference TRBV30 and TRBJ1-3, reads SQTIHQWPATLVQPVGSPLSLECTVEGTSNPNLYWYRQAAGRGLQLLFYSVGIGQISSEVPQNLSASRPQDRQFILSSKKLLLSDSGFYLCAWSGGGRRLSGNTIYFGEGSWLTVV.

On this clone: The sequenced fragment ends 3 residues before the CDR3 boundary, so the rest is inferred from the germline J gene. The chain is built from TRBV20-1 and TRBJ2-7, with TRBD2 matching over 7 bases. The CDR3 covers 15 residues. The junction had 12 bases not matched to a gene; V was cut back by 3 bases and J by 4 bases. Germline CDR1 DFQATT, CDR2 SNEGSKA (reference sequence). CDR3 sequence: CSARAPRGGRYEQYF. The CDR3 DNA, read in part, is TGCAGTGCTAGGGCACCCCGGGGAGGGAGATACGAG.

For this clone: Read sequence stops 3 residues before the CDR3 end, and the germline J gene provides the missing end. The chain carries TRBV18 and TRBJ1-4; the match to TRBD1 covers 11 bases. V dropped 3 bases and J dropped 5; count of bases not matched to a gene: 5. This CDR3 has 16 residues. From germline, CDR1 is KGHSH and CDR2 LQKENI. The CDR3 protein is CASSPGTGGRNEKLFF. The sequenced CDR3 bases are TGTGCCAGCTCACCCGGGACAGGGGGTCGGAATGAAAAA.

As regards this clone: Read coverage stops 3 residues before the CDR3 terminus; the germline J gene supplies the remainder. The V call is TRBV29-1, the J call TRBJ2-1; the match to TRBD2 covers 8 bases. The CDR3 is made up of 15 amino acids. With 6 bases clipped from V and 7 bases from J, the junction kept 14 bases outside the gene matches. The germline V gene encodes CDR1 SQVTM and CDR2 ANQGSEA. CDR3 DNA (partial): TGCAGCGTGCAAAGGTTGCGGGAGGTGAGGAATGAG. Translated, it gives CSVQRLREVRNE. Given in full, the CDR3 is CSVQRLREVRNEQFF.